This is a list of T cell receptor beta chains from one sample in a study of blood T cell repertoires in COVID-19. Generated by immunoSEQ multiplex PCR, the TCRdb table keeps only in-frame clones and is missing some. The repertoire consists of approximately 170,000 clones, with around 85% occurring once and the leading ten covering 8% to 10%. The sample was peripheral blood. Receptors originate from a middle-aged man with active or convalescent COVID-19. CDR3s include the opening cysteine and the closing phenylalanine or tryptophan. The D gene is left open where the match is weak. Clone size appears in some rows only: once, few, many, or a class for an expanded clone.

clone_size d_call j_call v_call cdr3_nt cdr3_aa
. . TRBJ1-3 TRBV18 TGTGCCAGCTCAACAACAACGGGAAACACCATATATTTT CASSTTTGNTIYF
. . TRBJ2-2 TRBV13 TGTGCCAGCAGTCCCCCTGGTGGGCCCGGGGAGCTGTTTTTT CASSPPGGPGELFF
. . TRBJ2-7 TRBV12-3/TRBV12-4 TGTGCCAGCAGTTTAGGTCAGTACGAGCAGTACTTC CASSLGQYEQYF
. . TRBJ1-5 TRBV29-1 TGCAGCGTCGGGGGGCAGATTAATCAGCCCCAGCATTTT CSVGGQINQPQHF
few . TRBJ2-7 TRBV6-6 TGTGCCAGCAGTCGAACCGTCAGAGAGCGAGACTACGAGCAGTACTTC CASSRTVRERDYEQYF
. . TRBJ1-2 TRBV2 TGTGCCACCAGAAGGGGCGGAAATGGCTACACCTTC CATRRGGNGYTF
. TRBD1 TRBJ1-5 TRBV19 TGTGCCAGTAGTGGGACAGGGGGCATGAATCAGCCCCAGCATTTT CASSGTGGMNQPQHF
. . TRBJ2-7 TRBV4-2 TGTGCCAGCAGCCAAGCGGGGACTTACGAGCAGTACTTC CASSQAGTYEQYF
few TRBD2 TRBJ2-1 TRBV5-1 TGCGCCAGCAAGATAGAGGCGGGGGGGAGTGAGCAGTTCTTC CASKIEAGGSEQFF
. . TRBJ2-3 TRBV28 TGTGCCAGCAGTTTAGAGCGGAGGATACACACAGATACGCAGTATTTT CASSLERRIHTDTQYF
. TRBD2 TRBJ2-5 TRBV4-2 TGTGCCAGCAGCCCTACGAGCGGGGGGGATAAAGAGACCCAGTACTTC CASSPTSGGDKETQYF
. . TRBJ2-1 TRBV28 TGTGCCAGCAGTAGCCGGGGGATTGATGGCAATGAGCAGTTCTTC CASSSRGIDGNEQFF
. TRBD1 TRBJ1-6 TRBV3-1/TRBV3-2 TGTGCCAGCAAATCTGGTACAGGGGATTCACCCCTCCACTTT CASKSGTGDSPLHF
. . TRBJ2-7 TRBV18 TGTGCCAGCTCACCAACCCGGGACTCCTACGAGCAGTACTTC CASSPTRDSYEQYF
once . TRBJ1-2 TRBV3-1/TRBV3-2 TGTGCCAGCAGCCCTCGAGGGAGGATAGCTAACTATGGCTACACCTTC CASSPRGRIANYGYTF
. TRBD1 TRBJ2-1 TRBV3-1/TRBV3-2 TGTGCCAGCAGCCCCATGACAGGGCCGGGTGAGCAGTTCTTC CASSPMTGPGEQFF
. . TRBJ2-7 TRBV13 TGTGCCAGCAGGAGGAAAGGCACCAACTCCTACGAGCAGTACTTC CASRRKGTNSYEQYF
many . TRBJ1-2 TRBV19 TGTGCCAGTAGAACCGGGAACCACTATGGCTACACCTTC CASRTGNHYGYTF
once . TRBJ1-1 TRBV21-1 TGTGCCAGCAGCAAACTACAGGGGGCTGATATGAACACTGAAGCTTTCTTT CASSKLQGADMNTEAFF
. TRBD1 TRBJ2-5 TRBV28 TGTGCCACCCTCTCAGGGGGCCACCAAGAGACCCAGTACTTC CATLSGGHQETQYF
once TRBD1 TRBJ2-7 TRBV10-3 TGTGCCTCCCAGGGGGCACCCTACGAGCAGTACTTC CASQGAPYEQYF
. . TRBJ2-2 TRBV10-3 TGTGCCATCAGTGTCGATGGGGGGACGAACACCGGGGAGCTGTTTTTT CAISVDGGTNTGELFF
once . TRBJ1-2 TRBV5-5 TGTGCCAGCAGCTTGGGGCAGGAACTCTATGGCTACACCTTC CASSLGQELYGYTF
once . TRBJ1-5 TRBV19 TGTGCCAGTAGTGACGGAGGAGACAGCAATCAGCCCCAGCATTTT CASSDGGDSNQPQHF
. . TRBJ1-4 TRBV7-2 TGTGCCAGCAGCTTAGAGAGTGTCACTAATGAAAAACTGTTTTTT CASSLESVTNEKLFF
. TRBD1 TRBJ1-6 TRBV6-2/TRBV6-3 TGTGCCAGCAGTATAATACAGGGGGAGTATTCACCCCTCCACTTT CASSIIQGEYSPLHF
. TRBD2 TRBJ2-7 TRBV6-5 TGTGCCAGCAGTCGGGGGGGAGAGCAGTACTTC CASSRGGEQYF
few TRBD1 TRBJ1-6 TRBV5-5 TGTGCCAGCAGCTCGAGACAGGGACGGTCACCCCTCCACTTT CASSSRQGRSPLHF
once TRBD1 TRBJ1-6 TRBV4-3 TGCGCCAGCAGATCGGGACAGGGTAATTCACCCCTCCACTTT CASRSGQGNSPLHF
. TRBD1 TRBJ1-1 TRBV3-1/TRBV3-2 TGTGCCAGCAGCCAAATCTCGGAGCCCTCAGGGGGTGAAGCTTTCTTT CASSQISEPSGGEAFF
. . TRBJ2-5 TRBV5-4 TGTGCCAGCAGCTTAGGAGGGATCGGGTACCTGACCCAGTACTTC CASSLGGIGYLTQYF
. TRBD1 TRBJ2-2 TRBV15 TGTGCCACCCAAATGTGGGACAGAAGTTTTCGGGACACCGGGGAGCTGTTTTTT CATQMWDRSFRDTGELFF
once TRBD1 TRBJ1-3 TRBV24-1 TGTGCCACCAGTGATTTGGAGGGACAGTCTGGAAACACCATATATTTT CATSDLEGQSGNTIYF
. TRBD2 TRBJ2-7 TRBV5-1 TGCGCCAGCAGCCCCGGGGGGGGTGGGGGATACGAGCAGTACTTC CASSPGGGGGYEQYF
. TRBD2 TRBJ2-7 TRBV13 TGTGCCAGCAGCACAACTAGCGGGAGCTACGAGCAGTACTTC CASSTTSGSYEQYF
once . TRBJ2-2 TRBV15 TGTGCCACCAGCAACAAGAACACCGGGGAGCTGTTTTTT CATSNKNTGELFF
. . TRBJ1-1 TRBV7-9 TGTGCCAGCAGCTTAGCAATCCCCGGGGCTGAAGCTTTCTTT CASSLAIPGAEAFF
. . TRBJ1-2 TRBV10-2 TGCGCCAGCAGTGGGACAGCGAGCGCCCTTCCTTATGGCTACACCTTC CASSGTASALPYGYTF
. . TRBJ2-2 TRBV30 TGTGCCTGGAGTCGGGGGAACACCGGGGAGCTGTTTTTT CAWSRGNTGELFF
. TRBD2 TRBJ2-1 TRBV27 TGTGCCAGCATAGGGACTAGCGGGAGTAATGAGCAGTTCTTC CASIGTSGSNEQFF
once . TRBJ1-5 TRBV3-1/TRBV3-2 TGTGCCAGCAGCCGGGACTTTTATCAGCCCCAGCATTTT CASSRDFYQPQHF
. . TRBJ1-2 TRBV6-1 TGTGCCAGCAGTGAAGCGACGACAAAATCTAACTATGGCTACACCTTC CASSEATTKSNYGYTF
once . TRBJ2-5 TRBV19 TGTGCCAGTAGTGTTCGGGAGACCCAGTACTTC CASSVRETQYF
. TRBD1 TRBJ1-6 TRBV4-3 TGCGCCAGCAGCCAGTTGCGACAGGGAAATTCACCCCTCCACTTT CASSQLRQGNSPLHF
. . TRBJ1-2 TRBV6-5 TGTGCCAGCAGCCAAACAGGGAAATATGGCTACACCTTC CASSQTGKYGYTF
. TRBD2 TRBJ2-1 TRBV19 TGTGCCAGTAGTATAGGGCTAGCGGGAGGGGTGCAGTTCTTC CASSIGLAGGVQFF